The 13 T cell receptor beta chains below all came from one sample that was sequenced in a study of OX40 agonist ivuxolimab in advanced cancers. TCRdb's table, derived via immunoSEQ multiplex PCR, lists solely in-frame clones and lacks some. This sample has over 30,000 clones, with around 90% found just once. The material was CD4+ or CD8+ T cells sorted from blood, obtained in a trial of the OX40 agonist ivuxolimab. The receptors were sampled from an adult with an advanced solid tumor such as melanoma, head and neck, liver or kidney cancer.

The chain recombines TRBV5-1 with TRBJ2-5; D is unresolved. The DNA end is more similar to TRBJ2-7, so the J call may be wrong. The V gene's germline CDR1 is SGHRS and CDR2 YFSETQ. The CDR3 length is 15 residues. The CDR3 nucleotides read TGCGCCAGCAGCTTATATTCCCTAGGGCCCTACGAGCAGTACTTC. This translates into CASSLYSLGPYEQYF.

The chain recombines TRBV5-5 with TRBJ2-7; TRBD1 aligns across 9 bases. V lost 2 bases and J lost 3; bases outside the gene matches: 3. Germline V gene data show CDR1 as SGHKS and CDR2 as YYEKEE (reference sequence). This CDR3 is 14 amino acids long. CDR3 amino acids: CASSLGTGNYEQYF. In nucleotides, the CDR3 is TGTGCCAGCAGCTTAGGGACAGGGAACTACGAGCAGTACTTC. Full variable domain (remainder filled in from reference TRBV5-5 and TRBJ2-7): DAGVTQSPTHLIKTRGQQVTLRCSPISGHKSVSWYQQVLGQGPQFIFQYYEKEERGRGNFPDRFSARQFPNYSSELNVNALLLGDSALYLCASSLGTGNYEQYFGPGTRLTVT.

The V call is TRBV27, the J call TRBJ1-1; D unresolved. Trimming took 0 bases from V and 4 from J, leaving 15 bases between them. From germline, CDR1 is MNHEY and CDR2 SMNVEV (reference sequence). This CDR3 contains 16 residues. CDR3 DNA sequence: TGTGCCAGCAGTTTATCGACGGCCGACCCAGGCACTGAAGCTTTCTTT. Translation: CASSLSTADPGTEAFF.

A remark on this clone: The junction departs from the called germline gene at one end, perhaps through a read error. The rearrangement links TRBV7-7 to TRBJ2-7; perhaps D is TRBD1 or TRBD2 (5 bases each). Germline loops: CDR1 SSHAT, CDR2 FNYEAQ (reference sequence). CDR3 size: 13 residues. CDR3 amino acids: CASSLTDGAEQYF. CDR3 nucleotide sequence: TGTGCTAGCAGCCTAACGGACGGGGCCGAGCAGTACTTC.

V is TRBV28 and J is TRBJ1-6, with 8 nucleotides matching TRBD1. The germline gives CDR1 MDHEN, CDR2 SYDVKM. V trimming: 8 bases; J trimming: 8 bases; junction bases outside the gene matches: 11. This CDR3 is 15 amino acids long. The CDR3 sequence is CASGQGAFEDSPLHF. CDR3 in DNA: TGTGCCAGCGGGCAGGGGGCGTTTGAGGATTCACCCCTCCACTTT.

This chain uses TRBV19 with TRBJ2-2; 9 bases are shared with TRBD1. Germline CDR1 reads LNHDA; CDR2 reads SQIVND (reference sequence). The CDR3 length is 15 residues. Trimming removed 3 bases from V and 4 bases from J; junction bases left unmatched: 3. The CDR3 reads CASSIDRGSTGELFF. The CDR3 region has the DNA TGTGCCAGTAGTATTGACAGGGGGAGCACCGGGGAGCTGTTTTTT.

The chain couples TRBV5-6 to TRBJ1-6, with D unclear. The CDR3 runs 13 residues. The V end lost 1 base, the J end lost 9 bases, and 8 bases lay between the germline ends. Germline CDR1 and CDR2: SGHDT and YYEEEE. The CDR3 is CASSLRDGSPLHF. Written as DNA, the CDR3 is TGTGCCAGCAGCTTGCGTGATGGTTCACCCCTCCACTTT.

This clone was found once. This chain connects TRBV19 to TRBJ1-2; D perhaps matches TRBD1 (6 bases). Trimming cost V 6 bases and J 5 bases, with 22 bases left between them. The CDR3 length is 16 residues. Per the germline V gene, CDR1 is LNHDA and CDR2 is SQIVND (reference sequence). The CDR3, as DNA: TGTGCCAGTAGCCTACAGGGCCTCCCGCCGGAGTATGGCTACACCTTC. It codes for CASSLQGLPPEYGYTF.

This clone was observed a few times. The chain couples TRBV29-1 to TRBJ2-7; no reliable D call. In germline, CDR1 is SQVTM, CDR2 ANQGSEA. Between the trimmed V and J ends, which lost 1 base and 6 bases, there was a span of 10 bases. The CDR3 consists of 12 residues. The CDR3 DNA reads TGCAGCGTTGAAGCAGACTCGGCCGAGCAGTACTTC. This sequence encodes CSVEADSAEQYF.

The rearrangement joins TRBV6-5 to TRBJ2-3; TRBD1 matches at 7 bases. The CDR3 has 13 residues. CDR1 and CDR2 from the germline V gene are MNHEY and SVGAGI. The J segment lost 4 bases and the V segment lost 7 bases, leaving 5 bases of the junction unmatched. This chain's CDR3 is CASKGGDADTQYF. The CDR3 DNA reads TGTGCCAGCAAAGGGGGCGACGCAGATACGCAGTATTTT.

The CDR3 spells CASSLYIEGEQYF. The CDR3 DNA reads TGTGCCAGCTCACTTTATATTGAGGGCGAGCAGTACTTC. V is TRBV18 and J is TRBJ2-7; D is perhaps TRBD2 (5 bases). CDR3 length equals 13 residues. Deletions cut 4 bases from V and 6 bases from J, with 13 bases between. Germline values: CDR1 KGHSH, CDR2 LQKENI.

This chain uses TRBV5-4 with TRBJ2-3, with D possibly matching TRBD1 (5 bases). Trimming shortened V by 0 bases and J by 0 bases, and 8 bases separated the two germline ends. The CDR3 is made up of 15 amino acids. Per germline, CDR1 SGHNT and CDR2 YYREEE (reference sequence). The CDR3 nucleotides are TGTGCCAGCAGCTTGGGACAGAGTAGCACAGATACGCAGTATTTT. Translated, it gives CASSLGQSSTDTQYF.

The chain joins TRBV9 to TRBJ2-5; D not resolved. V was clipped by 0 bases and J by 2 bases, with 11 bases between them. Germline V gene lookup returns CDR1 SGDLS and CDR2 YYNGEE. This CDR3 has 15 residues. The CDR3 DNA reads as TGTGCCAGCAGCGTAGGGTCCGTAATTCAAGAGACCCAGTACTTC. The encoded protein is CASSVGSVIQETQYF.